These 15 T cell receptor beta chains were sequenced from one sample in a study of blood T cell repertoires in COVID-19. The method was immunoSEQ multiplex PCR; TCRdb's version includes in-frame clones alone and lacks a portion of them. The sample records about 210,000 clones, 84% being singletons. The sample taken for sequencing was peripheral blood. The source is an elderly woman with COVID-19, enrolled during active disease.

This chain joins TRBV18 and TRBJ1-4; tentative D call: TRBD1 (5 bases). Trimming stripped 3 bases from V and 8 bases from J, with 19 bases between. The CDR3 is 16 amino acids. Germline V gene data show CDR1 as KGHSH and CDR2 as LQKENI. The CDR3 here is CASSPQARWGSEKLFF. Here the CDR3 DNA reads TGTGCCAGCTCACCCCAGGCACGGTGGGGCAGCGAAAAACTGTTTTTT. Variable domain in full (rest from reference TRBV18 and TRBJ1-4): NAGVMQNPRHLVRRRGQEARLRCSPMKGHSHVYWYRQLPEEGLKFMVYLQKENIIDESGMPKERFSAEFPKEGPSILRIQQVVRGDSAAYFCASSPQARWGSEKLFFGSGTQLSVL.

The gene calls are TRBV7-2 and TRBJ2-5; D is unclear. The V end lost 4 bases, the J end lost 4 bases, and 16 bases lay between the germline ends. From germline, CDR1 is SGHTA and CDR2 FQGNSA. The CDR3 has 15 residues. CDR3 loop: CASSSQPRVRETQYF. The CDR3 DNA is TGTGCCAGCAGCTCGCAACCACGGGTTCGAGAGACCCAGTACTTC.

The chain has TRBV7-9 and TRBJ2-5; no firm D call. CDR3 length: 14 residues. Deletions cut 2 bases from V and 0 bases from J, with 7 bases between. CDR1 and CDR2 (germline): SEHNR, FQNEAQ (reference sequence). In DNA form, the CDR3 reads TGTGCCAGCAGCTTAACGCTAGACCAAGAGACCCAGTACTTC. Translated: CASSLTLDQETQYF.

This chain links TRBV15 with TRBJ2-1; 9 nucleotides match TRBD2. This CDR3 has 18 amino acids. The germline gives CDR1 LNHNV, CDR2 YYDKDF (reference sequence). Germline trimming cut 3 bases from V and 0 bases from J; bases unmatched to any gene: 9. The CDR3 region has the DNA TGTGCCACCAGCAGGGATAGCGGGGGAGGTCTCTCCTACAATGAGCAGTTCTTC. Translated: CATSRDSGGGLSYNEQFF.

CDR3: CASSQEFVGAGELFF. CDR3 nucleotides: TGTGCCAGCAGCCAAGAATTTGTAGGGGCCGGGGAGCTGTTTTTT. This rearrangement joins TRBV3-1 (or the pseudogene TRBV3-2) to TRBJ2-2; TRBD1 might be the D (5 bases). CDR3 size: 15 residues. V gave up 0 bases and J gave up 6 bases, with 11 bases separating them. Germline V lookup: CDR1 LGHDT, CDR2 YNNKEL (reference sequence).

The DNA of the CDR3 is TGTGCCAGCAGTTACAGCAGGGGGCTATCACCCCTCCACTTT. It translates to CASSYSRGLSPLHF. The chain employs TRBV6-2 or TRBV6-3 and TRBJ1-6, with 8 nucleotides matching TRBD1. This CDR3 region has 14 residues. Per germline, CDR1 MNHEY and CDR2 SVGEGT. The J segment lost 10 bases and the V segment lost 2 bases, leaving 4 bases of the junction unmatched.

A remark on this clone: The junction departs from germline at one end; a sequencing error may be responsible. This chain connects TRBV7-7 to TRBJ2-3, with TRBD2 as a possible D gene (6 bases). Germline values: CDR1 SSHAT, CDR2 FNYEAQ (reference sequence). This CDR3 is built from 13 residues. CDR3 nucleotides: TGTGCTAGCAGCTTAGGAGGGTCAAGTACGCAGTATTTT. It yields the protein CASSLGGSSTQYF.

The rearrangement joins TRBV3-1 (or the pseudogene TRBV3-2) to TRBJ1-3; 10 bases map to TRBD1. Trimming removed 0 bases from V and 5 bases from J; junction bases left unmatched: 13. The CDR3 consists of 19 residues. Germline CDR1 reads LGHDT; CDR2 reads YNNKEL (reference sequence). CDR3 region: CASSQETPGDRGQRNTIYF. The CDR3, as DNA: TGTGCCAGCAGCCAAGAAACCCCGGGGGACAGGGGACAACGAAACACCATATATTTT.

V usage is TRBV7-9 and J usage is TRBJ1-2, with 12 positions matching TRBD1. Germline V gene sequence: CDR1 SEHNR, CDR2 FQNEAQ (reference sequence). V lost 5 bases, J lost 8 bases, and 6 bases stayed unmatched. CDR3 length: 14 residues. CDR3 in DNA: TGTGCCAGCAGCCCAGGGACAGGGGGCACGGGCTACACCTTC. Its translation: CASSPGTGGTGYTF.

The gene calls are TRBV19 and TRBJ2-3, with no clear D. The V end lost 2 bases, the J end lost 8 bases, and 14 bases lay between the germline ends. CDR3 length equals 14 residues. Germline values: CDR1 LNHDA, CDR2 SQIVND (reference sequence). In DNA, the CDR3 is TGTGCCAGTAGTATATTTCCCTTATCGGGTACGCAGTATTTT. This translates into CASSIFPLSGTQYF.

The rearrangement uses TRBV19 and TRBJ2-2; D remains unclear. Trimming removed 7 bases from V and 8 bases from J, with 17 bases in between. Looked up from germline, CDR1 is LNHDA and CDR2 is SQIVND (reference sequence). The CDR3 has 14 residues. The CDR3 sequence: CASTLGSPRGELFF. The CDR3 DNA sequence: TGTGCCAGTACCCTTGGATCCCCGAGGGGGGAGCTGTTTTTT.

The chain combines TRBV10-3 with TRBJ2-5, with D possibly TRBD2 on 7 matching bases. V lost 8 bases and J 2 bases, leaving 15 bases between the germline ends. The V gene's germline CDR1 is ENHRY and CDR2 SYGVKD. This CDR3 has 14 residues. The CDR3 sequence: CAIGGGGTQETQYF. The CDR3, as DNA: TGTGCCATCGGGGGCGGGGGCACACAAGAGACCCAGTACTTC.

The rearrangement joins TRBV7-2 to TRBJ1-5; D is undetermined. The CDR3 runs to 15 residues. Germline V gene data show CDR1 as SGHTA and CDR2 as FQGNSA. With 5 bases removed from V and 7 bases from J, the gap between germline ends came to 18 bases. This CDR3 reads CASSPDVGVVQPQHF. CDR3 bases: TGTGCCAGCAGCCCAGATGTCGGGGTGGTCCAGCCCCAGCATTTT.

The rearrangement uses TRBV19 and TRBJ2-5; 8 nucleotides match TRBD2. From germline, CDR1 is LNHDA and CDR2 SQIVND (reference sequence). This CDR3 region has 18 residues. V was clipped by 5 bases and J by 1 base; unmatched bases: 15. The CDR3: CASSVGRSGGRRQETQYF. CDR3 coding DNA: TGTGCCAGTAGTGTGGGGAGGAGCGGGGGCCGACGCCAAGAGACCCAGTACTTC.

V and J are TRBV6-2 or TRBV6-3 and TRBJ2-1; 11 bases match TRBD2. V shed 4 bases and J 6 bases; nucleotides not matched to a gene: 11. This CDR3 comprises 17 residues. CDR1 is MNHEY, CDR2 SVGEGT, per germline. In nucleotides, the CDR3 is TGTGCCAGCAGTTCGTTTTCTGTAACTAGCGGGGGCAATGAGCAGTTCTTC. The encoded protein is CASSSFSVTSGGNEQFF.